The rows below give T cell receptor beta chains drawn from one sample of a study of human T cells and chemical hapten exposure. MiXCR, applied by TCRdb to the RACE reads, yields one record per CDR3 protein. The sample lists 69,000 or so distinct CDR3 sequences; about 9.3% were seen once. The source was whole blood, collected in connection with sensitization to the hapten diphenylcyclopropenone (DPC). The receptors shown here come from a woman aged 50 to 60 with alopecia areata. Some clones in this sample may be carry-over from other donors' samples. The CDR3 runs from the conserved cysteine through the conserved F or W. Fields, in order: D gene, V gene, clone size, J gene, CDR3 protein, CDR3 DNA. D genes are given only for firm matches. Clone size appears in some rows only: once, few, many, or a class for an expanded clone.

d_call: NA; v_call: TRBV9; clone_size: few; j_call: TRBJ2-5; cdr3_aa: CASSVANTPQETQYF; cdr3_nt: TGTGCCAGCAGCGTAGCTAATACCCCGCAAGAGACCCAGTACTTC
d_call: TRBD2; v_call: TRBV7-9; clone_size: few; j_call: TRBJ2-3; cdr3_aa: CASSPGEASGGKTDTQYF; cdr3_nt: TGTGCCAGCAGCCCCGGGGAGGCTAGCGGGGGCAAGACAGATACGCAGTATTTT
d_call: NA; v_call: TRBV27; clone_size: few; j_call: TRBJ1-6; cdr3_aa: CASSSLLGDSPLHF; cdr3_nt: TGTGCCAGCAGTTCCCTTTTAGGGGATTCACCCCTCCACTTT
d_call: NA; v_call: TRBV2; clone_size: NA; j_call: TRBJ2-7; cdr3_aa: CASSEASLVSYEQYF; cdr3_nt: TGTGCCAGCAGTGAAGCTAGTTTAGTATCCTACGAGCAGTACTTC
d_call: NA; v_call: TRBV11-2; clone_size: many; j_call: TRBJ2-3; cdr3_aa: CASSLTGGRETTDTQYF; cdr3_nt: TGTGCCAGCAGCTTAACCGGGGGACGGGAGACCACAGATACGCAGTATTTT
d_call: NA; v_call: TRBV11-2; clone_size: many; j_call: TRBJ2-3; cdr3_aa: CASSSLGSTDTQYF; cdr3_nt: TGTGCCAGCAGCTCCTTAGGGAGCACAGATACGCAGTATTTT
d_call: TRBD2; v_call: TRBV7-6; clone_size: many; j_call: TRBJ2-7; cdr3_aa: CASSLSQGAGAYEQYF; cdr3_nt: TGTGCCAGCAGCCTGAGCCAAGGGGCGGGGGCCTACGAGCAGTACTTC
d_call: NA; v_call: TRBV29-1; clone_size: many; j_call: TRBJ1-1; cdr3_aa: CSVQTYRAEAFF; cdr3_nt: TGCAGCGTTCAGACTTATCGCGCTGAAGCTTTCTTT
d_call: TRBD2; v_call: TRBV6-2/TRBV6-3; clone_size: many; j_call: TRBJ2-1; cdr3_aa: CASNGGRFNEQFF; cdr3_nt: TGTGCCAGCAATGGCGGGAGATTCAATGAGCAGTTCTTC
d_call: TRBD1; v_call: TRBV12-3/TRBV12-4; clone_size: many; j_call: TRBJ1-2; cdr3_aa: CASSSRDRGWYGYTF; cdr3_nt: TGTGCCAGCAGTTCTAGGGACAGGGGATGGTATGGCTACACCTTC
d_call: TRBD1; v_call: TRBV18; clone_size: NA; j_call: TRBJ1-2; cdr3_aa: CASSPKGAGRDYGYTF; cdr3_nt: TGTGCCAGCTCACCGAAGGGGGCGGGCAGAGACTATGGCTACACCTTC
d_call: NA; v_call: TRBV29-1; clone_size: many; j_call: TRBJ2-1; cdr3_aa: CSVTPGGALDEQFF; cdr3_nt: TGCAGCGTCACACCGGGGGGCGCCTTGGATGAGCAGTTCTTC
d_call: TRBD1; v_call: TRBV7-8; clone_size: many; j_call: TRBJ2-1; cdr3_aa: CASSFQGEYNEQFF; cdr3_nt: TGTGCCAGCAGCTTCCAGGGGGAATACAATGAGCAGTTCTTC
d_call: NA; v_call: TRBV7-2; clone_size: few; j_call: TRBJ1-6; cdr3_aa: CASSLHGINNSPLHF; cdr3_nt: TGTGCCAGCAGCTTACACGGGATTAATAATTCACCCCTCCACTTT
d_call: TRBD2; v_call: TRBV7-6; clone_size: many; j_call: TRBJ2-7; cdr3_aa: CASSPGLADYEQYF; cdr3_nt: TGTGCCAGCAGCCCGGGACTAGCGGATTACGAGCAGTACTTC
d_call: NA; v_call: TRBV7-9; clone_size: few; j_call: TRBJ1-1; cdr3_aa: CASSLDRPIEAFF; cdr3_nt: TGTGCCAGCAGCCTCGACAGGCCAATTGAAGCTTTCTTT
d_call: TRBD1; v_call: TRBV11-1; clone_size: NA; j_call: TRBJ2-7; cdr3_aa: CASSLYDRGSSYEQYF; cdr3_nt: TGTGCCAGCAGCTTATATGACAGGGGGAGCTCCTACGAGCAGTACTTC
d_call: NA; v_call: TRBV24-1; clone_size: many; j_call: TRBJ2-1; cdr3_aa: CATSDLGQRVQFF; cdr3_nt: TGTGCCACCAGTGATTTGGGGCAGAGGGTGCAGTTCTTC
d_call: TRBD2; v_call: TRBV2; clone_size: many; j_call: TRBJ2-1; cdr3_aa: CASSEGMTSGSNEQFF; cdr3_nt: TGTGCCAGCAGTGAAGGTATGACTAGCGGGAGCAATGAGCAGTTCTTC
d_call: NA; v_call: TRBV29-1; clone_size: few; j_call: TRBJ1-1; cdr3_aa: CSVKLNTEAFF; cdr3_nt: TGCAGCGTGAAGTTGAACACTGAAGCTTTCTTT
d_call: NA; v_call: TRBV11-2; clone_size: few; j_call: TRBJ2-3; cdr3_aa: CASSNRLHTDTQYF; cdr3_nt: TGTGCCAGCAGCAATCGACTTCACACAGATACGCAGTATTTT
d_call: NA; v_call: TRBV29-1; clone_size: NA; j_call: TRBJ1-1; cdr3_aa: CSALRGVGTEAFF; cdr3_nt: TGCAGCGCCCTCCGGGGGGTAGGAACTGAAGCTTTCTTT